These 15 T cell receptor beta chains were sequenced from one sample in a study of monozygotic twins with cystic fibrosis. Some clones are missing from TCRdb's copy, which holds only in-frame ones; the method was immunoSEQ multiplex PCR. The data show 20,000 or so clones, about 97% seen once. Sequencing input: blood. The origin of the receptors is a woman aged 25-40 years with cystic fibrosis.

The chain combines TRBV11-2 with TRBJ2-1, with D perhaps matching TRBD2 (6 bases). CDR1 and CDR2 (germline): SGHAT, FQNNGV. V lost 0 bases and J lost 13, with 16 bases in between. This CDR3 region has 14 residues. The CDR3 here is CASSLDRAGLAQFF. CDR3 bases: TGTGCCAGCAGCTTAGATCGCGCGGGGCTAGCTCAGTTCTTC.

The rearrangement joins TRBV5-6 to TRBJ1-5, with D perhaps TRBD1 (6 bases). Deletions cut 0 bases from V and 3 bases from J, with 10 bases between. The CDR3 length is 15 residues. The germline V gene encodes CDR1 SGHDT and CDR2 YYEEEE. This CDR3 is CASSLGQGFNQPQHF. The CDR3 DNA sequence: TGTGCCAGCAGCTTGGGGCAGGGGTTCAATCAGCCCCAGCATTTT.

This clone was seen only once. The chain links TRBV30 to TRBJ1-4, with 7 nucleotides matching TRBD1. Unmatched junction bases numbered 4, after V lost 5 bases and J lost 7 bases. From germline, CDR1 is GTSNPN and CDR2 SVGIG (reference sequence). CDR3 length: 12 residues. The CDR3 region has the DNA TGTGCCTGGGCAGGGGGAGCTGAAAAACTGTTTTTT. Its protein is CAWAGGAEKLFF.

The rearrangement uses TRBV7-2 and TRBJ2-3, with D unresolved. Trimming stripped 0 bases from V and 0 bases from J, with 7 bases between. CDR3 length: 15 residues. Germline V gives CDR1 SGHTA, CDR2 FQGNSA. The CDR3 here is CASSLAATSTDTQYF. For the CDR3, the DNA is TGTGCCAGCAGCTTAGCCGCTACTAGCACAGATACGCAGTATTTT.

The CDR3 DNA reads as TGTGCCAGTAGTCCCCTGTCCCCGGACCATGTAGGAAACACCATATATTTT. Its translation is CASSPLSPDHVGNTIYF. The V and J genes are TRBV19 and TRBJ1-3; D ambiguous. V was cut by 5 bases and J by 4 bases, with 21 bases left in between. In germline, CDR1 is LNHDA, CDR2 SQIVND (reference sequence). The CDR3 length is 17 residues.

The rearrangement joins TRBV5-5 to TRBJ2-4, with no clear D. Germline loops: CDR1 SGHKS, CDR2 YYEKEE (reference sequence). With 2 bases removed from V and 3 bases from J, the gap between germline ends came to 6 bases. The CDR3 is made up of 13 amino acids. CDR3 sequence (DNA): TGTGCCAGCAGCTTCTGGGGCAAAAACATTCAGTACTTC. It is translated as CASSFWGKNIQYF.

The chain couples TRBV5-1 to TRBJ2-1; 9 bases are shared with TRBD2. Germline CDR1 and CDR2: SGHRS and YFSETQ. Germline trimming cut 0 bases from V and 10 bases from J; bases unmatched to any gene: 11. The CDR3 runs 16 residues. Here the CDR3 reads CASSLATGGGAREQFF. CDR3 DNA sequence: TGCGCCAGCAGCTTGGCCACTGGCGGGGGGGCTAGGGAGCAGTTCTTC.

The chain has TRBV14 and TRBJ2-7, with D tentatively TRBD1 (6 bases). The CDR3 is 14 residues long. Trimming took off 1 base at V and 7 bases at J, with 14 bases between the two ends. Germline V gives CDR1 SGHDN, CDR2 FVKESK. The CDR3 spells CASSQAFRGGEQYF. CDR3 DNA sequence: TGTGCCAGCAGCCAAGCTTTCAGGGGCGGAGAGCAGTACTTC. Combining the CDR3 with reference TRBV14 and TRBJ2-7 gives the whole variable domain EAGVTQFPSHSVIEKGQTVTLRCDPISGHDNLYWYRRVMGKEIKFLLHFVKESKQDESGMPNNRFLAERTGGTYSTLKVQPAELEDSGVYFCASSQAFRGGEQYFGPGTRLTVT.

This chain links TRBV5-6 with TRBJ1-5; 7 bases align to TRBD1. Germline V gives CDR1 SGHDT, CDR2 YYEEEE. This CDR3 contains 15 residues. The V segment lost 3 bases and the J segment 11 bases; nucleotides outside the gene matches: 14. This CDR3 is CASSSLGTALGAQHF. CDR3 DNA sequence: TGTGCCAGCAGCTCCCTAGGGACAGCCTTGGGGGCCCAGCATTTT.

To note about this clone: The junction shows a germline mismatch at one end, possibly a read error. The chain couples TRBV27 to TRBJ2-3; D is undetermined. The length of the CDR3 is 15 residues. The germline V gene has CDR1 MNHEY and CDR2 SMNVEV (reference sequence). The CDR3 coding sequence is TGTGTCAGCAGGCCACCGGATATCCGCACAGATACGCAGTATTTT. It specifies CVSRPPDIRTDTQYF.

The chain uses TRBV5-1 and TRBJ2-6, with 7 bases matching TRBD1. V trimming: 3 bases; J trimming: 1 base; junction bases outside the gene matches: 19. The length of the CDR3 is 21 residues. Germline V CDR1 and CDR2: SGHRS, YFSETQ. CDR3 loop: CASSSQTGIYFVPSGANVLTF. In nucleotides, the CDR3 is TGCGCCAGCAGCTCCCAGACAGGGATTTACTTCGTCCCGTCTGGGGCCAACGTCCTGACTTTC.

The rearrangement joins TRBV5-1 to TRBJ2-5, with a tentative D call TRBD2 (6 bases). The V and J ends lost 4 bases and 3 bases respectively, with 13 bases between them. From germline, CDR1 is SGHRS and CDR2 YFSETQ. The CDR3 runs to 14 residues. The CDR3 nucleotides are TGCGCCAGCAGCACCGGACTAATCGAAGAGACCCAGTACTTC. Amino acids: CASSTGLIEETQYF.

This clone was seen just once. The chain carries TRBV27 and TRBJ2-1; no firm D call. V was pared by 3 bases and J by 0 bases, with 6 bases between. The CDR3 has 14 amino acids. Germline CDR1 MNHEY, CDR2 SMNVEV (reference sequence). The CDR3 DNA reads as TGTGCCAGCAGTTTGTTGAGCTCCTACAATGAGCAGTTCTTC. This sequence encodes CASSLLSSYNEQFF.

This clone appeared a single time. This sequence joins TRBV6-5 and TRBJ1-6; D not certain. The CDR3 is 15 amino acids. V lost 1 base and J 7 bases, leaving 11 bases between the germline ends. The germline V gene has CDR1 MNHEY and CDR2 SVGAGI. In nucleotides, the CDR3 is TGTGCCAGCAGTTACTTGGAAACGGGGAATTCACCCCTCCACTTT. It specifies CASSYLETGNSPLHF.

The CDR3 DNA follows: TGTGCCAGCAGCTCGAACTCAGGACTAGCGGGGGGTACCTACGAGCAGTACTTC. It is translated as CASSSNSGLAGGTYEQYF. J is TRBJ2-7 and V is TRBV13; 14 bases fit TRBD2. CDR1 is PRHDT and CDR2 is FYEKMQ in the germline V gene (reference sequence). The CDR3 is 18 residues long. The V and J ends lost 4 bases and 2 bases, in that order; junction bases with no gene match: 10.